One sample yielded the 26 T cell receptor beta chains listed below, sequenced in a study of vaccination effects on CD4 cells after COVID-19. Their cognate antigens are unknown. Sequencing followed a ViraFEST assay step that expanded antigen-specific CD4+ T cells with viral peptide pools. Isolating CD4+ T cells followed more than 9 days of culture. Having tested negative for nucleocapsid antibodies, the vaccine recipients showed no prior SARS-CoV-2 infection. Some clones are missing from TCRdb's copy, which holds only in-frame ones; the method was immunoSEQ multiplex PCR. The sample lists 35,000 to 45,000 clones; 66% were seen once. The specimen comprised CD4+ T cells from PBMCs cultured with HCoV-OC43 spike peptides, sampled before COVID-19 vaccination. Specified subset: HCoV-OC43 spike overlapping peptide pool stimulation. These receptors came from a human donor who received a COVID-19 vaccine.

This clone was seen more than once but under ten times. The CDR3 DNA sequence: TGTGCCAGCAGTCCAGGGCCACCAGACAATGAGCAGTTCTTC. It yields the protein CASSPGPPDNEQFF. The chain combines TRBV7-9 with TRBJ2-1; a weak D match, TRBD1 (5 bases). V was trimmed by 6 bases and J by 5 bases, leaving 14 bases between them. The germline V gene has CDR1 SEHNR and CDR2 FQNEAQ (reference sequence). The CDR3 length is 14 residues.

This clone has only one observation. This rearrangement joins TRBV30 to TRBJ2-7; D call uncertain. This CDR3 spans 13 amino acids. V lost 0 bases, J lost 7 bases, and 13 bases lay in between. Germline V gives CDR1 GTSNPN, CDR2 SVGIG (reference sequence). CDR3 nucleotides: TGTGCCTGGAGTGTACCCGCCGGGTTTGAGCAGTACTTC. Translated, it gives CAWSVPAGFEQYF.

With regard to this clone: Different DNA sequences within this sample yield the same CDR3. The genes are TRBV5-4 and TRBJ1-3, with D perhaps matching TRBD1 (6 bases). Trimming removed 1 base at V and 2 bases at J, with 13 bases between. The V gene's germline CDR1 is SGHNT and CDR2 YYREEE (reference sequence). CDR3 length: 16 amino acids. CDR3 in DNA: TGTGCCAGCAGCTTGTCGGCAGGGGCGACTGGAAACACCATATATTTT. Protein: CASSLSAGATGNTIYF.

The genes are TRBV28 and TRBJ2-7, with D perhaps matching TRBD1 (8 bases). Germline CDR1 is MDHEN and CDR2 is SYDVKM. Trimming removed 10 bases at V and 4 bases at J, with 17 bases between. This CDR3 is built from 13 residues. As DNA, the CDR3 is TGTGCCATCAGGAAACAGGGGGGGTACGAGCAGTACTTC. This codes for CAIRKQGGYEQYF.

The V and J genes are TRBV4-2 and TRBJ2-7, with 8 bases matching TRBD2. Germline CDR1 LGHNA, CDR2 YNFKEQ. This CDR3 contains 18 residues. Losses at the gene ends were 0 bases for V and 0 bases for J; bases not matched to a gene: 10. In DNA form, the CDR3 reads TGTGCCAGCAGCCAAGATTTGGCCCTAGCGGGTTTCTCCTACGAGCAGTACTTC. Its translation: CASSQDLALAGFSYEQYF.

The V call is TRBV3-1 (or the pseudogene TRBV3-2), the J call TRBJ1-3; no clear D. This CDR3 region has 17 residues. CDR1 is LGHDT, CDR2 YNNKEL, per germline (reference sequence). The germline V and J ends were trimmed by 0 bases and 4 bases, with 16 bases remaining between them. CDR3 sequence reads: CASSQDSYATKGNTIYF. CDR3 DNA: TGTGCCAGCAGCCAAGATTCGTACGCTACTAAGGGAAACACCATATATTTT.

This clone was found a few times. The genes are TRBV18 and TRBJ2-3, with 14 bases aligning to TRBD2. Trimming took 5 bases from V and 3 from J; bases not matched to a gene: 7. The CDR3 loop spans 17 amino acids. The germline gives CDR1 KGHSH, CDR2 LQKENI. CDR3 coding DNA: TGTGCCAGCTCATCCGGGACTAGCGGGAGCGGGACAGATACGCAGTATTTT. Residues: CASSSGTSGSGTDTQYF. Full variable domain (rest looked up from reference TRBV18 and TRBJ2-3): NAGVMQNPRHLVRRRGQEARLRCSPMKGHSHVYWYRQLPEEGLKFMVYLQKENIIDESGMPKERFSAEFPKEGPSILRIQQVVRGDSAAYFCASSSGTSGSGTDTQYFGPGTRLTVL.

J is TRBJ2-5 and V is TRBV5-4; D call uncertain. This CDR3 is built from 13 residues. CDR1 is SGHNT, CDR2 YYREEE, per germline (reference sequence). The V end was cut by 6 bases, the J end by 2 bases, with 11 bases between. The CDR3 protein is CASNSRAQETQYF. CDR3 bases: TGTGCCAGCAACTCTAGGGCTCAAGAGACCCAGTACTTC.

The chain employs TRBV9 and TRBJ2-3, with TRBD2 as a possible D gene (7 bases). This CDR3 spans 17 amino acids. Looked up from germline, CDR1 is SGDLS and CDR2 is YYNGEE. The ends were cut back, 0 bases at V and 6 bases at J, with 20 bases in the middle. CDR3 protein: CASSVGSMRGGWDTQYF. CDR3 coding DNA: TGTGCCAGCAGCGTAGGGTCGATGAGGGGGGGCTGGGATACGCAGTATTTT.

The V call is TRBV28, the J call TRBJ1-2; weak D call: TRBD1 (6 bases). Per germline, CDR1 MDHEN and CDR2 SYDVKM. The V and J ends lost 3 bases and 2 bases respectively, with 19 bases between them. The CDR3 has 17 amino acids. The CDR3 DNA follows: TGTGCCAGCAGTTTTGTTGCCCGTACGGGACAAAACTATGGCTACACCTTC. This codes for CASSFVARTGQNYGYTF.

This clone was counted a few times. This chain joins TRBV6-5 and TRBJ1-3, with D uncertain. Germline CDR1 and CDR2: MNHEY and SVGAGI. The CDR3 runs 14 residues. Trimming stripped 6 bases from V and 0 bases from J, with 9 bases between. DNA of the CDR3: TGTGCCAGCAGGGGCTCGTTCTCTGGAAACACCATATATTTT. Translation gives CASRGSFSGNTIYF.

This clone was picked up one time. The CDR3 DNA reads as TGTGCCAGCAGCTCCGGACTAGCGGGAGACTACGAGCAGTACTTC. Its translation is CASSSGLAGDYEQYF. This rearrangement joins TRBV7-9 to TRBJ2-7; 13 nucleotides align to TRBD2. V shed 4 bases and J 3 bases; nucleotides not matched to a gene: 3. Per germline, CDR1 SEHNR and CDR2 FQNEAQ (reference sequence). The CDR3 extends over 15 amino acids.

J is TRBJ2-1 and V is TRBV6-9; D possibly corresponds to TRBD2 (6 bases). The CDR3 loop spans 13 amino acids. Trimming removed 3 bases from V and 8 bases from J, with 11 bases in between. In germline, CDR1 is MNHGY, CDR2 SVAAGI. In nucleotides, the CDR3 is TGTGCCAGCAGTTACGGCGGAGGGGATGAGCAGTTCTTC. Protein: CASSYGGGDEQFF.

This clone has only a few counts. The CDR3, as DNA: TGTGCCAGTCAGACAGGTTGGGCTGGGGCCAACGTCCTGACTTTC. Translation: CASQTGWAGANVLTF. This chain links TRBV19 with TRBJ2-6; possibly TRBD1 for D (6 bases). Trimming took off 8 bases at V and 2 bases at J, with 13 bases between the two ends. Per the germline V gene, CDR1 is LNHDA and CDR2 is SQIVND (reference sequence). This CDR3 is 15 amino acids long.

The chain couples TRBV5-6 to TRBJ1-3, with D possibly matching TRBD1 (5 bases). The CDR3 spans 16 residues. V lost 2 bases and J 2 bases, leaving 14 bases between the germline ends. Germline V CDR1 and CDR2: SGHDT, YYEEEE. The CDR3 bases are TGTGCCAGCAGCTTCCAGGGTACGGTTCCTGGAAACACCATATATTTT. As protein: CASSFQGTVPGNTIYF.

This CDR3 is CASSLRTSGRQQETQYF. CDR3 DNA sequence: TGTGCCAGCAGCCTCAGGACTAGCGGGAGGCAACAAGAGACCCAGTACTTC. This sequence joins TRBV3-1 (or the pseudogene TRBV3-2) and TRBJ2-5; 14 bases are a match to TRBD2. V was clipped by 4 bases and J by 2 bases; unmatched bases: 6. The CDR3 is made up of 17 amino acids. Germline assignment: CDR1 LGHDT and CDR2 YNNKEL (reference sequence).

The chain has TRBV14 and TRBJ1-2; D not resolved. Between the trimmed V and J ends, which lost 3 bases and 2 bases, there was a span of 7 bases. The germline V gene encodes CDR1 SGHDN and CDR2 FVKESK. The CDR3 spans 13 residues. DNA for the CDR3: TGTGCCAGCAGCCAGTCCAGGAACTATGGCTACACCTTC. Its protein is CASSQSRNYGYTF.

This chain uses TRBV4-2 with TRBJ2-3; D is unresolved. The CDR3 sequence is 13 residues long. V dropped 0 bases and J dropped 2 bases, with 3 bases sitting between them. Germline values: CDR1 LGHNA, CDR2 YNFKEQ. Here the CDR3 DNA reads TGTGCCAGCAGCCAAGATCCCACAGATACGCAGTATTTT. Translated, it gives CASSQDPTDTQYF.

This clone was seen only once. V is TRBV20-1 and J is TRBJ2-1; 9 bases align to TRBD2. The CDR3 totals 13 residues. With 3 bases clipped from V and 3 bases from J, the junction kept 0 bases outside the gene matches. CDR1 DFQATT and CDR2 SNEGSKA come from the germline V gene (reference sequence). DNA for the CDR3: TGCAGTGCTAGTAGCGGGGGCTACAATGAGCAGTTCTTC. Amino acids: CSASSGGYNEQFF.

This clone was found a few times. The chain is built from TRBV5-1 and TRBJ1-1, with unresolved D. CDR3 length equals 14 residues. V gave up 1 base and J gave up 5 bases, with 12 bases separating them. The germline V gene has CDR1 SGHRS and CDR2 YFSETQ. DNA of the CDR3: TGCGCCAGCAGCTTGACTTCAGGTTTGACTGAAGCTTTCTTT. Translating it yields CASSLTSGLTEAFF.

V gene TRBV5-1 combines with J gene TRBJ2-7, with D perhaps TRBD1 or TRBD2 (5 bases each). From germline, CDR1 is SGHRS and CDR2 YFSETQ. CDR3 length: 14 residues. The V gene lost 0 bases and the J gene lost 6 bases, with 13 bases spanning the gap. CDR3 protein: CASSLEGIGTEQYF. Written as DNA, the CDR3 is TGCGCCAGCAGCTTGGAGGGTATAGGGACCGAGCAGTACTTC.

This rearrangement joins TRBV14 to TRBJ2-7; D gene ambiguous. V was clipped by 3 bases and J by 1 base, with 22 bases between them. Germline CDR1 is SGHDN and CDR2 is FVKESK. The length of the CDR3 is 18 residues. CDR3 DNA: TGTGCCAGCAGCCAGGGCAACTATCCGGAGATTGGGTCCTACGAGCAGTACTTC. Protein: CASSQGNYPEIGSYEQYF.

The V gene is TRBV19, the J gene TRBJ2-5, with D perhaps matching TRBD1 (6 bases). V lost 5 bases to trimming and J lost 5 bases, with 18 bases between them. This CDR3 region has 15 residues. Germline values: CDR1 LNHDA, CDR2 SQIVND (reference sequence). This CDR3 is CASSWARDRRETQYF. The CDR3 DNA reads as TGTGCCAGTAGTTGGGCCCGAGACAGGCGGGAGACCCAGTACTTC.

The gene calls are TRBV3-1 (or the pseudogene TRBV3-2) and TRBJ2-5; D gene ambiguous. CDR3 length: 13 amino acids. The V end was cut by 1 base, the J end by 4 bases, with 7 bases between. Germline V CDR1 and CDR2: LGHDT, YNNKEL (reference sequence). CDR3 coding DNA: TGTGCCAGCAGCCAAGGCGTGGGAGAGACCCAGTACTTC. It encodes CASSQGVGETQYF.

The chain carries TRBV9 and TRBJ2-7, with 7 bases identical to TRBD1. The CDR3 runs to 15 residues. The ends lost 2 bases at V and 3 bases at J; junction bases unmatched: 8. Germline V gene sequence: CDR1 SGDLS, CDR2 YYNGEE. The CDR3 region is CASSVSGTDNYEQYF. The CDR3 nucleotides read TGTGCCAGCAGCGTTTCCGGGACAGATAACTACGAGCAGTACTTC.

The J gene is TRBJ2-5, the V gene TRBV4-1, with 10 positions matching TRBD2. Trimming cost V 5 bases and J 2 bases; bases outside gene matches: 5. The CDR3 sequence is 15 residues long. Germline V lookup: CDR1 MGHRA, CDR2 YSYEKL. CDR3 protein: CASSLAGGIQETQYF. The CDR3, as DNA: TGCGCCAGCAGCTTAGCGGGGGGCATACAAGAGACCCAGTACTTC.